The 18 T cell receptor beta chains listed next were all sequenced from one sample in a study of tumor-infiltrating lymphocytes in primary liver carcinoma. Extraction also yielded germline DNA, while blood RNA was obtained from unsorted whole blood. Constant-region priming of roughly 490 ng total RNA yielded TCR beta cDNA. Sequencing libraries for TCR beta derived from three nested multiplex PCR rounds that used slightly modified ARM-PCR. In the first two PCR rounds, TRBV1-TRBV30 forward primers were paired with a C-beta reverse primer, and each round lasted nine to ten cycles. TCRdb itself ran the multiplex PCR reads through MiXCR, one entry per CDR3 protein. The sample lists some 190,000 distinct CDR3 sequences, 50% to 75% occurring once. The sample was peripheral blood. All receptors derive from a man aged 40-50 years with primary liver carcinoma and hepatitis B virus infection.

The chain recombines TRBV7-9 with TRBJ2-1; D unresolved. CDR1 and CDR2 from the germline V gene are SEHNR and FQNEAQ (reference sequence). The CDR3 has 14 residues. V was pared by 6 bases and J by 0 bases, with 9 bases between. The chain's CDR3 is CASSGTSSYNEQFF. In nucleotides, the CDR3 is TGTGCCAGCAGTGGCACGAGCTCCTACAATGAGCAGTTCTTC.

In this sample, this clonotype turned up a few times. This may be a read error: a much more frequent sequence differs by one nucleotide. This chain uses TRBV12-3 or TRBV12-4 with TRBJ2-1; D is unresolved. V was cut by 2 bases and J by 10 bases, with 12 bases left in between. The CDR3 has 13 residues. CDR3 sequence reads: CASSLRESREQFF. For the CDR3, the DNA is TGTGCCAGCAGTTTAAGGGAATCGAGGGAGCAGTTCTTC.

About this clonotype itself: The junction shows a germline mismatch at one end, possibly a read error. The CDR3 sequence: CAISVEGNQPQHF. CDR3 bases: TGTGCCATCAGTGTGGAGGGCAACCAGCCCCAGCATTTT. This chain uses TRBV10-3 with TRBJ1-5; D unclear. The CDR3 spans 13 residues. The germline V gene encodes CDR1 ENHRY and CDR2 SYGVKD.

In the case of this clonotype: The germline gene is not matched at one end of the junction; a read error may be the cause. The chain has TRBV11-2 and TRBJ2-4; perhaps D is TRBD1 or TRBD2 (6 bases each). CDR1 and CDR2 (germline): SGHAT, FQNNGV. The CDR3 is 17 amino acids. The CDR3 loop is CGSSFRLGGRAKNIQYF. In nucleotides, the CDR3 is TGTGGCAGCAGCTTTCGACTAGGGGGAAGGGCCAAAAACATTCAATACTTC.

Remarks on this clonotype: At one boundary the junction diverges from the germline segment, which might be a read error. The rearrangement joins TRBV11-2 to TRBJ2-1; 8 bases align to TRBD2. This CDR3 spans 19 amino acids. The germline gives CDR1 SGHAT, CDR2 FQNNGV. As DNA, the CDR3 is TGTGCCGGCAGCTTAGATCGTGTCGGGCTAGCGGGCGAATGGCATGAGCAGTTCTTC. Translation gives CAGSLDRVGLAGEWHEQFF.

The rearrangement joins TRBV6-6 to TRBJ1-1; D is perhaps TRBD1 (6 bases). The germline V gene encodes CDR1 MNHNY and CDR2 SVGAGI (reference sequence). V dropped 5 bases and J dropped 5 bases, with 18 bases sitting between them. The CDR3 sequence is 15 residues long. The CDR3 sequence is CASSDDGGVSTEAFF. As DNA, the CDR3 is TGTGCCAGCAGTGACGACGGGGGCGTAAGTACTGAAGCTTTCTTT.

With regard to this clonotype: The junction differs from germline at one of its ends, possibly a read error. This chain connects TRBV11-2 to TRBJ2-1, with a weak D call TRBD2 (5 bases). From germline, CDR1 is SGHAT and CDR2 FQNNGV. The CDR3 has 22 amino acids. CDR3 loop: CASSLSYRGPVKRVRSYNEQFF. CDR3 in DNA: TGCGCCAGCAGCCTCTCCTATCGGGGTCCCGTGAAACGGGTTCGCTCCTACAATGAGCAGTTCTTC.

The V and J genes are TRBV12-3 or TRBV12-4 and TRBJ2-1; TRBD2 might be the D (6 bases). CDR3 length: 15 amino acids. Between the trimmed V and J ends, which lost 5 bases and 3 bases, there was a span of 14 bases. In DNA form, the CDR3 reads TGTGCCAGCAGTCGTCCTGGGACTTACTACAATGAGCAGTTCTTC. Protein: CASSRPGTYYNEQFF.

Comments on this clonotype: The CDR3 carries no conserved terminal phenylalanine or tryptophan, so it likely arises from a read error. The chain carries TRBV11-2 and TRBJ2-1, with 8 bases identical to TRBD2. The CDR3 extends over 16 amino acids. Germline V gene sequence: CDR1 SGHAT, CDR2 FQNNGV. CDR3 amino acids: CASSFDHSGIGNGQFL. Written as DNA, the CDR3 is TGTGCCAGCAGCTTTGATCATAGCGGGATAGGCAATGGGCAGTTCTTA.

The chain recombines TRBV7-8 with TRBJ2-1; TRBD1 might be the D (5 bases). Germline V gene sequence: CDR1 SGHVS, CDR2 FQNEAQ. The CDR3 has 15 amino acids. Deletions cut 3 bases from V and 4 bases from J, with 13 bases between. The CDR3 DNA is TGTGCCAGCAGCTTTATAAGGACAAGTTACAATGAGCAGTTCTTC. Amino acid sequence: CASSFIRTSYNEQFF.

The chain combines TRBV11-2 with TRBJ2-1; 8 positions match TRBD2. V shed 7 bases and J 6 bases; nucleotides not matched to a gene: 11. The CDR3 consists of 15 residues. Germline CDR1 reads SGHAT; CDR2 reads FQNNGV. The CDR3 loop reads CASTVAGKVVNEQFF. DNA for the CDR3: TGTGCCAGCACCGTAGCGGGAAAGGTAGTCAATGAGCAGTTCTTC.

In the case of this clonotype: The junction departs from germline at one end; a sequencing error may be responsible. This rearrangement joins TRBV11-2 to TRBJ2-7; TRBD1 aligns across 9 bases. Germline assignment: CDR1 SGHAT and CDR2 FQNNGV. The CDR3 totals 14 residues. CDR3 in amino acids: CASSNRDRDYERYF. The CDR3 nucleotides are TGTGCCAGCAGCAACCGGGACAGGGACTACGAGCGGTACTTC.

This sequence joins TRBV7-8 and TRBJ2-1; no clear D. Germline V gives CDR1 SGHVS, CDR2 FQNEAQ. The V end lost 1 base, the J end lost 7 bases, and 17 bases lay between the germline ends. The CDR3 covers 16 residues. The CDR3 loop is CASSLGNQRFGNEQFF. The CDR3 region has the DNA TGTGCCAGCAGCTTAGGAAATCAGAGGTTCGGGAATGAGCAGTTCTTC.

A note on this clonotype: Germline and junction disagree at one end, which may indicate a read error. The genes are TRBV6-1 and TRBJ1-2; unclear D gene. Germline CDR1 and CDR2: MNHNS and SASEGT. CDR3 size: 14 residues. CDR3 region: CASNEDGRAYGYTF. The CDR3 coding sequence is TGTGCCAGCAATGAAGATGGAAGGGCCTATGGCTACACCTTC.

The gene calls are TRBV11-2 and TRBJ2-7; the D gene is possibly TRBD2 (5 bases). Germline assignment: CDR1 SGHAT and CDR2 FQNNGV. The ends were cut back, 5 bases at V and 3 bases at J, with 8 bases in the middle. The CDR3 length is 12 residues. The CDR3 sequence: CASSPGNYEQYF. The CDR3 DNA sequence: TGTGCCAGCAGCCCGGGGAACTACGAGCAGTACTTC. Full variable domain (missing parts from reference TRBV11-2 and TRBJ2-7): EAGVAQSPRYKIIEKRQSVAFWCNPISGHATLYWYQQILGQGPKLLIQFQNNGVVDDSQLPKDRFSAERLKGVDSTLKIQPAKLEDSAVYLCASSPGNYEQYFGPGTRLTVT.

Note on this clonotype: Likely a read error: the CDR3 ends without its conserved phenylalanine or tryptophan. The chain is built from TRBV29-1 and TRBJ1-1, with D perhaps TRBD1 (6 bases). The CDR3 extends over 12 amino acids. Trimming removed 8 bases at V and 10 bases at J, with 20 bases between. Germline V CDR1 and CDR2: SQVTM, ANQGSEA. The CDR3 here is CSREQGLTGAFS. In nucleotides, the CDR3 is TGCAGCAGAGAACAGGGTCTGACGGGAGCTTTCTCT.

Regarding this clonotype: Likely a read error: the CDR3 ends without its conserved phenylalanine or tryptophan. In DNA, the CDR3 is TGTGCCAGCAGCTATAGTCGGCCGGGGGCAGGGAACACTGAAGCTTTCATT. Protein product: CASSYSRPGAGNTEAFI. J is TRBJ1-1 and V is TRBV11-2; TRBD1 might be the D (6 bases). This CDR3 comprises 17 residues. The V end lost 4 bases, the J end lost 1 base, and 19 bases lay between the germline ends. Germline CDR1 and CDR2: SGHAT and FQNNGV.

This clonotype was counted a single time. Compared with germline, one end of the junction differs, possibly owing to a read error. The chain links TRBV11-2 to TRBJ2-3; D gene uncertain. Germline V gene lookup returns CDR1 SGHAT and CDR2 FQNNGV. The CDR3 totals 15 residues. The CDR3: CASSLPAFSTDAQYF. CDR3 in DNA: TGTGCCAGCAGCTTACCAGCGTTTAGCACAGATGCGCAATATTTT.